The TCR beta chain under discussion was sequenced for a study of blood T cell repertoires in COVID-19. The V and J ends lost 4 bases and 4 bases respectively, with 19 bases between them. Per germline, CDR1 MDHEN and CDR2 SYDVKM. This CDR3 is built from 16 residues. Using immunoSEQ multiplex PCR, the repertoire was profiled, and TCRdb retains in-frame clones only, with some absent. The repertoire holds about 98,000 clones, nearly 90% seen once, with about 4.2% in the top ten. This clone was seen more than once but under ten times. The receptor comes from an older man with acute or convalescent COVID-19. The rearrangement joins TRBV28 to TRBJ1-2; maybe TRBD1 (5 bases). The material sequenced was peripheral blood. CDR3 nucleotides: TGTGCCAGCAGTTCCACGACAGCAGCGCTATTCTATGGCTACACCTTC. Its protein is CASSSTTAALFYGYTF.